A single sample gave rise to the 29 T cell receptor beta chains below, sequenced in a study of cytomegalovirus exposure and HLA in healthy donors. PCR employed 60 Vbeta and 13 Jbeta primers. Sequencing was performed with immunoSEQ multiplex PCR; in TCRdb, only in-frame clones are kept and a portion is missing. The profile shows 200,000 or so clones, around four fifths of them singletons. The sample consisted of PBMCs. Receptors originate from a boy between 2 and 15 years old in good health and CMV-seronegative.

As to this clone: At the DNA level, this CDR3 is encoded by other sequences in the same sample as well. The chain recombines TRBV9 with TRBJ2-3, with D perhaps matching TRBD2 (7 bases). V was clipped by 0 bases and J by 6 bases, with 8 bases between them. Germline V lookup: CDR1 SGDLS, CDR2 YYNGEE. The CDR3 consists of 13 residues. The CDR3 sequence: CASSVGGGDTQYF. CDR3 nucleotide sequence: TGTGCCAGCAGCGTAGGGGGGGGCGATACGCAGTATTTT.

This clone was seen a handful of times. This chain links TRBV9 with TRBJ2-7; D is perhaps TRBD1 (6 bases). The germline V gene has CDR1 SGDLS and CDR2 YYNGEE. The CDR3 has 15 amino acids. The ends were cut back, 0 bases at V and 3 bases at J, with 13 bases in the middle. The CDR3 loop reads CASSVASGQYYEQYF. In nucleotides, the CDR3 is TGTGCCAGCAGCGTAGCTTCCGGACAGTACTACGAGCAGTACTTC.

This chain links TRBV4-1 with TRBJ2-7; TRBD1 agrees at 7 bases. The CDR3 is 15 amino acids. CDR1 is MGHRA, CDR2 YSYEKL, per germline. The V segment lost 0 bases and the J segment 2 bases; nucleotides outside the gene matches: 4. CDR3 in DNA: TGCGCCAGCAGCCAAGAAAGGGACAGAGCCTACGAGCAGTACTTC. Protein product: CASSQERDRAYEQYF.

The chain uses TRBV5-5 and TRBJ2-7; D might be TRBD1 (6 bases). V dropped 3 bases and J dropped 6 bases, with 16 bases sitting between them. Germline V gene lookup returns CDR1 SGHKS and CDR2 YYEKEE (reference sequence). The CDR3 contains 14 residues. CDR3 sequence (DNA): TGTGCCAGCAGCTCTTTTCAGGGGAATTCCGAGCAGTACTTC. Translated, it gives CASSSFQGNSEQYF.

This rearrangement joins TRBV30 to TRBJ1-2; a possible D gene is TRBD1 (6 bases). Germline CDR1 GTSNPN, CDR2 SVGIG (reference sequence). The CDR3 covers 12 residues. The germline V and J ends were trimmed by 1 base and 8 bases, with 11 bases remaining between them. The CDR3 DNA follows: TGTGCCTGGAGTGAGGACAGCTTGGGCTACACCTTC. It specifies CAWSEDSLGYTF.

The rearrangement links TRBV9 to TRBJ1-4; TRBD1 matches 8 bases. Looked up from germline, CDR1 is SGDLS and CDR2 is YYNGEE. This CDR3 has 13 residues. V dropped 4 bases and J dropped 8; count of bases not matched to a gene: 4. CDR3 sequence (DNA): TGTGCCAGCAGCACGACAGGGGAGGAAAAACTGTTTTTT. Residues: CASSTTGEEKLFF.

The chain has TRBV30 and TRBJ2-7, with D possibly TRBD2 on 6 matching bases. CDR3 length: 15 residues. Between the trimmed V and J ends, which lost 4 bases and 0 bases, there was a span of 16 bases. Per the germline V gene, CDR1 is GTSNPN and CDR2 is SVGIG (reference sequence). CDR3 amino acids: CAWTNIADSSYEQYF. CDR3 DNA: TGTGCCTGGACCAATATAGCGGACTCCTCCTACGAGCAGTACTTC.

CDR3: CASNLLAMVTDTQYF. The CDR3 bases are TGTGCCAGCAACCTCTTAGCGATGGTAACAGATACGCAGTATTTT. The gene calls are TRBV6-1 and TRBJ2-3; D perhaps matches TRBD2 (5 bases). Trimming pared 7 bases from V and 3 bases from J, leaving 17 bases between. The germline CDR1 and CDR2 sequences are MNHNS and SASEGT. The CDR3 spans 15 residues.

V gene TRBV11-2 combines with J gene TRBJ1-4; TRBD1 aligns across 10 bases. The V gene's germline CDR1 is SGHAT and CDR2 FQNNGV. This CDR3 is built from 15 residues. The ends lost 4 bases at V and 3 bases at J; junction bases unmatched: 2. The CDR3 loop reads CASSWDRGANEKLFF. The CDR3 DNA reads TGTGCCAGCAGCTGGGACAGGGGAGCTAATGAAAAACTGTTTTTT.

Only a few counts were recorded for this clone. The CDR3 sequence: CSVETPQGYNTEAFF. CDR3 DNA sequence: TGCAGCGTTGAAACCCCACAGGGGTATAACACTGAAGCTTTCTTT. V and J are TRBV29-1 and TRBJ1-1, with 7 bases identical to TRBD1. J was trimmed by 2 bases and V by 2 bases; bases with no gene match: 8. Germline CDR1 and CDR2: SQVTM and ANQGSEA. The CDR3 consists of 15 residues.

This chain joins TRBV4-2 and TRBJ1-5; D is unresolved. Germline V lookup: CDR1 LGHNA, CDR2 YNFKEQ. Trimming took off 4 bases at V and 7 bases at J, with 8 bases between the two ends. There are 12 residues in the CDR3. The CDR3 sequence is CASSLGEQPQHF. Written as DNA, the CDR3 is TGTGCCAGCAGCCTCGGGGAACAGCCCCAGCATTTT.

The chain uses TRBV19 and TRBJ2-3; 8 positions match TRBD2. Per germline, CDR1 LNHDA and CDR2 SQIVND (reference sequence). V lost 6 bases and J lost 0; bases outside the gene matches: 8. The CDR3 consists of 16 residues. The CDR3 is CASSPLGGRSTDTQYF. The CDR3 DNA reads as TGTGCCAGTAGCCCTTTAGGCGGGAGGAGCACAGATACGCAGTATTTT.

This clone showed up just once. CDR3 coding DNA: TGTGCCAGCAGCTTGGGCCTAGCGGGGGGCCTTCTGGAGCAGTACTTC. Translating it yields CASSLGLAGGLLEQYF. This chain links TRBV5-5 with TRBJ2-7, with 11 positions matching TRBD2. Germline V gives CDR1 SGHKS, CDR2 YYEKEE (reference sequence). The CDR3 length is 16 residues. The junction had 9 bases not matched to a gene; V was cut back by 0 bases and J by 7 bases.

V gene TRBV6-5 combines with J gene TRBJ2-5; 12 nucleotides line up with TRBD2. This CDR3 region has 16 residues. V dropped 2 bases and J dropped 5; count of bases not matched to a gene: 6. The germline V gene has CDR1 MNHEY and CDR2 SVGAGI. The CDR3 protein is CASSYRASGGVETQYF. CDR3 bases: TGTGCCAGCAGTTACCGGGCTAGCGGGGGGGTGGAGACCCAGTACTTC.

This clone has a single count. The chain has TRBV15 and TRBJ2-7; TRBD1 is a possible D gene (6 bases). Germline V CDR1 and CDR2: LNHNV, YYDKDF (reference sequence). Between the trimmed V and J ends, which lost 0 bases and 3 bases, there was a span of 12 bases. This CDR3 is built from 15 residues. The CDR3 DNA reads as TGTGCCACCAGCAGAGATCCTGGCAGGGGCTACGAGCAGTACTTC. Protein sequence: CATSRDPGRGYEQYF.

The chain's CDR3 is CASSLWGANYGYTF. CDR3 bases: TGTGCCAGCAGCTTATGGGGAGCTAACTATGGCTACACCTTC. The chain couples TRBV7-2 to TRBJ1-2; D is uncertain. V lost 2 bases and J lost 0, with 7 bases in between. The CDR3 totals 14 residues. Germline CDR1 and CDR2: SGHTA and FQGNSA.

The rearrangement links TRBV6-5 to TRBJ2-5, with 10 bases identical to TRBD1. CDR3 length: 14 amino acids. The V segment lost 4 bases and the J segment 3 bases; nucleotides outside the gene matches: 2. The germline V gene encodes CDR1 MNHEY and CDR2 SVGAGI. The CDR3 loop is CASSWGQGKETQYF. The DNA of the CDR3 is TGTGCCAGCAGTTGGGGACAGGGGAAAGAGACCCAGTACTTC.

The CDR3 bases are TGTGCCAGCAGTGGGGCCAAACAGGGTTCGTACGAGCAGTACTTC. As protein: CASSGAKQGSYEQYF. V gene TRBV6-1 combines with J gene TRBJ2-7; tentative D call: TRBD1 (6 bases). V was cut by 4 bases and J by 4 bases, with 17 bases left in between. This CDR3 has 15 residues. CDR1 MNHNS and CDR2 SASEGT come from the germline V gene.

DNA for the CDR3: TGTGCCAGCAGGGATGGGGGCCCGTTATATGGCTACACCTTC. It translates to CASRDGGPLYGYTF. The rearrangement links TRBV6-5 to TRBJ1-2, with D possibly being TRBD1 (6 bases). V lost 6 bases and J lost 5, with 16 bases in between. Germline lookup yields CDR1 MNHEY and CDR2 SVGAGI. The length of the CDR3 is 14 residues.

This clone was seen a single time. The chain employs TRBV30 and TRBJ1-5; D gene unclear. Trimming shortened V by 3 bases and J by 4 bases, and 10 bases separated the two germline ends. Per germline, CDR1 GTSNPN and CDR2 SVGIG (reference sequence). The CDR3 has 13 residues. The CDR3 spells CAWRGRENQPQHF. The CDR3 nucleotides read TGTGCCTGGAGAGGACGGGAAAATCAGCCCCAGCATTTT.

The chain is built from TRBV10-3 and TRBJ1-2; D is perhaps TRBD1 (5 bases). This CDR3 is built from 14 residues. Germline assignment: CDR1 ENHRY and CDR2 SYGVKD. Deletions cut 3 bases from V and 8 bases from J, with 16 bases between. The CDR3 DNA sequence: TGTGCCATCAGTGACAGGGATCCTTCATGGGGCTACACCTTC. Encoded protein: CAISDRDPSWGYTF.

V and J are TRBV29-1 and TRBJ2-3, with TRBD2 matching over 10 bases. Germline CDR1 reads SQVTM; CDR2 reads ANQGSEA. J was trimmed by 9 bases and V by 6 bases; bases with no gene match: 15. This CDR3 is built from 15 residues. CDR3 region: CSVRILAGEEKTQYF. Written as DNA, the CDR3 is TGCAGCGTAAGAATTCTAGCGGGGGAGGAGAAAACGCAGTATTTT.

The rearrangement links TRBV13 to TRBJ2-3; D is perhaps TRBD2 (6 bases). Trimming removed 4 bases from V and 7 bases from J, with 18 bases in between. Germline V gene data show CDR1 as PRHDT and CDR2 as FYEKMQ (reference sequence). This CDR3 is built from 15 residues. This chain's CDR3 is CASSSGLTSPNTQYF. The CDR3 DNA reads as TGTGCCAGCAGCTCGGGACTTACTTCCCCTAATACGCAGTATTTT. The full variable domain, its missing parts supplied by reference TRBV13 and TRBJ2-3, is AAGVIQSPRHLIKEKRETATLKCYPIPRHDTVYWYQQGPGQDPQFLISFYEKMQSDKGSIPDRFSAQQFSDYHSELNMSSLELGDSALYFCASSSGLTSPNTQYFGPGTRLTVL.

In this sample, this clone turned up once. This chain links TRBV23-1 with TRBJ2-7; D is perhaps TRBD2 (5 bases). TRBV23-1 is an ORF, and what it does is uncertain. CDR3 length: 14 residues. The germline V and J ends were trimmed by 4 bases and 6 bases, with 16 bases remaining between them. CDR3 residues: CASSPPDGIGEQYF. CDR3 in DNA: TGCGCCAGCAGTCCCCCAGACGGGATCGGCGAGCAGTACTTC.

This chain connects TRBV7-6 to TRBJ2-5; weak D call: TRBD1 (7 bases). The V end was cut by 6 bases, the J end by 6 bases, with 23 bases between. CDR1 SGHVS and CDR2 FNYEAQ come from the germline V gene. The CDR3 sequence is 16 residues long. CDR3 protein: CASRPLTGREVKTQYF. Written as DNA, the CDR3 is TGTGCCAGCAGGCCCCTGACAGGGCGGGAAGTAAAGACCCAGTACTTC.

The chain carries TRBV9 and TRBJ1-2; no reliable D call. This CDR3 spans 13 amino acids. Germline V gives CDR1 SGDLS, CDR2 YYNGEE. V lost 0 bases and J 8 bases, leaving 11 bases between the germline ends. The CDR3 protein is CASSVAGSGGYTF. The CDR3 DNA reads TGTGCCAGCAGCGTAGCGGGGAGCGGAGGCTACACCTTC.

The gene calls are TRBV9 and TRBJ1-2; D gene unclear. With 0 bases removed from V and 6 bases from J, the gap between germline ends came to 12 bases. The length of the CDR3 is 14 residues. Looked up from germline, CDR1 is SGDLS and CDR2 is YYNGEE. The CDR3 sequence: CASSVASGFNGYTF. Here the CDR3 DNA reads TGTGCCAGCAGCGTAGCTTCGGGGTTCAATGGCTACACCTTC.

This clone appeared once. The chain carries TRBV29-1 and TRBJ1-4; no clear D. This CDR3 region has 11 residues. Germline values: CDR1 SQVTM, CDR2 ANQGSEA. Between the trimmed V and J ends, which lost 4 bases and 5 bases, there was a span of 5 bases. CDR3 in amino acids: CSVGANEKLFF. In DNA form, the CDR3 reads TGCAGCGTTGGGGCAAATGAAAAACTGTTTTTT.

The V and J genes are TRBV2 and TRBJ2-1; possibly TRBD2 for D (6 bases). Trimming stripped 8 bases from V and 8 bases from J, with 13 bases between. CDR1 SNHLY and CDR2 FYNNEI come from the germline V gene. CDR3 length: 12 residues. The CDR3 is CASPWSGYEQFF. CDR3 DNA: TGTGCCAGCCCATGGAGCGGGTATGAGCAGTTCTTC.